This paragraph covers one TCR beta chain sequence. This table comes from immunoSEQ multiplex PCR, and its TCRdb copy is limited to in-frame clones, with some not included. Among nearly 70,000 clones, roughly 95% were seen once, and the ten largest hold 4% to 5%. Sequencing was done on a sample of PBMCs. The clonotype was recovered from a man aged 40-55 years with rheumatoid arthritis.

The CDR3 sequence: CASRGQGETEAFF. DNA of the CDR3: TGTGCCAGTAGGGGACAGGGGGAAACTGAAGCTTTCTTT. The rearrangement links TRBV19 to TRBJ1-1; 11 nucleotides line up with TRBD1. V shed 6 bases, J shed 5 bases, and the junction held 2 bases outside the gene matches. The CDR3 sequence is 13 residues long. Germline V gives CDR1 LNHDA, CDR2 SQIVND (reference sequence).